This T cell receptor (beta chain) was profiled in a study of T cell changes during pregnancy in multiple sclerosis. This clone was found once. The repertoire was sequenced with immunoSEQ multiplex PCR; TCRdb's copy has only in-frame clones and lacks some. The table shows about 42,000 clones, with more than 90% occurring only once. Germline CDR1 and CDR2: SQVTM and ANQGSEA. Deletions cut 5 bases from V and 1 base from J, with 12 bases between. This CDR3 comprises 13 residues. The input for sequencing was CD4+ T cells from peripheral blood mononuclear cells, taken after pregnancy. The chain employs TRBV29-1 and TRBJ2-7, with D unclear. This receptor was taken from a female donor in good health, enrolled as a control in a pregnancy study. The CDR3 here is CSVKPDFSYEQYF. CDR3 sequence (DNA): TGCAGCGTTAAACCCGACTTTTCCTACGAGCAGTACTTC.